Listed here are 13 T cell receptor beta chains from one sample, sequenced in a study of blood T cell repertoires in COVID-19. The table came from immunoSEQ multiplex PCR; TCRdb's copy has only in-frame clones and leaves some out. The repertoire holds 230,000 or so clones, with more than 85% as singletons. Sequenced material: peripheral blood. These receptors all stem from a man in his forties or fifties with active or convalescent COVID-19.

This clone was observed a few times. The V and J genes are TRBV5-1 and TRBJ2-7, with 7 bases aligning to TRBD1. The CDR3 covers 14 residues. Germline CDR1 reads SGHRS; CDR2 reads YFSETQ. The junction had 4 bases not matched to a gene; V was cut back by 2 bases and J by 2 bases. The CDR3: CASSLYGTAYEQYF. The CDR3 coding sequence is TGCGCCAGCAGCTTATATGGGACAGCCTACGAGCAGTACTTC.

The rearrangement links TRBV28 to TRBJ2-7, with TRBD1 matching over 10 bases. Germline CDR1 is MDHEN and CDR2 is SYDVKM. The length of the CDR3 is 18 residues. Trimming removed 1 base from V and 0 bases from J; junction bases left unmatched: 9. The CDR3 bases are TGTGCCAGCAGTTTATTGGGACAGGGGCTTTGGGACTCCTACGAGCAGTACTTC. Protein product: CASSLLGQGLWDSYEQYF.

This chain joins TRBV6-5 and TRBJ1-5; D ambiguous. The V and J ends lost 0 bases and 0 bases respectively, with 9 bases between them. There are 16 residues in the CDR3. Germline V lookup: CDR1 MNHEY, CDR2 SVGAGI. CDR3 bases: TGTGCCAGCAGTTACTCGACACCTTATAGCAATCAGCCCCAGCATTTT. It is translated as CASSYSTPYSNQPQHF.

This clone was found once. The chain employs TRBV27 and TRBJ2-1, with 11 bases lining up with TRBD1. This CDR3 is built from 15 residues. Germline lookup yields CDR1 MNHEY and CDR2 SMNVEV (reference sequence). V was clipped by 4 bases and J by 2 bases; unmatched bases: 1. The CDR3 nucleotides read TGTGCCAGCAGTTCGGGACAGGGGGCCTACAATGAGCAGTTCTTC. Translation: CASSSGQGAYNEQFF.

CDR3 region: CASSVGRTSVYNEQFF. The CDR3 DNA sequence: TGTGCCAGCAGCGTAGGGCGGACTAGCGTTTACAATGAGCAGTTCTTC. The chain couples TRBV9 to TRBJ2-1; the match to TRBD2 covers 9 bases. The CDR3 extends over 16 amino acids. The V gene end was trimmed by 0 bases and the J gene end by 4 bases; junction bases not matched to a gene: 5. Germline assignment: CDR1 SGDLS and CDR2 YYNGEE.

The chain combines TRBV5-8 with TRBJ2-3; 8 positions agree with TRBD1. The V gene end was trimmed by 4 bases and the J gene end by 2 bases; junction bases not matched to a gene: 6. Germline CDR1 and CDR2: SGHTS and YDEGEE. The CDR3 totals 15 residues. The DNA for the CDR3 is TGTGCCAGCAGCCTCACAGGGGGGACCACAGATACGCAGTATTTT. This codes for CASSLTGGTTDTQYF. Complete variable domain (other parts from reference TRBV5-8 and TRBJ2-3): EAGVTQSPTHLIKTRGQQATLRCSPISGHTSVYWYQQALGLGLQFLLWYDEGEERNRGNFPPRFSGRQFPNYSSELNVNALELEDSALYLCASSLTGGTTDTQYFGPGTRLTVL.

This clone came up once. Written as DNA, the CDR3 is TGTGCCAGCAGCCAGCCCGGTTCTAGCACAGATACGCAGTATTTT. Protein: CASSQPGSSTDTQYF. The chain carries TRBV3-1 (or the pseudogene TRBV3-2) and TRBJ2-3; no clear D. CDR1 is LGHDT, CDR2 YNNKEL, per germline (reference sequence). CDR3 length: 15 amino acids. Trimming took off 3 bases at V and 0 bases at J, with 10 bases between the two ends.

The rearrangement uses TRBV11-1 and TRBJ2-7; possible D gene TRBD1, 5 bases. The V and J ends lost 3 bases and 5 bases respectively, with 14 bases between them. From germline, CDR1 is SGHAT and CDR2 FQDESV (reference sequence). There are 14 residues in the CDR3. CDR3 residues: CASSFAGNSNEQYF. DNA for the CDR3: TGTGCCAGCAGCTTCGCAGGGAATTCCAACGAGCAGTACTTC.

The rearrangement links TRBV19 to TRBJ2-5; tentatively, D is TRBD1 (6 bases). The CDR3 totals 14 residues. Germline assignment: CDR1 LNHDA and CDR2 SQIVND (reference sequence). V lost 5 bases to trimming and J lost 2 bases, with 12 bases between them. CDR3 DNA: TGTGCCAGTAGTGGCCACAGGGCTCAAGAGACCCAGTACTTC. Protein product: CASSGHRAQETQYF.

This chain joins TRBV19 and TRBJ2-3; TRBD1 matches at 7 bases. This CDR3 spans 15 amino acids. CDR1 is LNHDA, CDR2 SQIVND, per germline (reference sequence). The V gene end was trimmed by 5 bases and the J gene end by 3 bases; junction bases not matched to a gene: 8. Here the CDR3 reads CASSRMGTETDTQYF. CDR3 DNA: TGTGCCAGTAGTCGAATGGGGACAGAGACAGATACGCAGTATTTT.

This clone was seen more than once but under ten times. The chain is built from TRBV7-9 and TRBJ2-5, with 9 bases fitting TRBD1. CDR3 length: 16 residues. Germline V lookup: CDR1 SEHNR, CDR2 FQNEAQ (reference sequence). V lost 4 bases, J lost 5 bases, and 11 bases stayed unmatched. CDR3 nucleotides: TGTGCCAGCAGCTCATCTACAGGGGGCGACGGGGAGACCCAGTACTTC. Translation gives CASSSSTGGDGETQYF.

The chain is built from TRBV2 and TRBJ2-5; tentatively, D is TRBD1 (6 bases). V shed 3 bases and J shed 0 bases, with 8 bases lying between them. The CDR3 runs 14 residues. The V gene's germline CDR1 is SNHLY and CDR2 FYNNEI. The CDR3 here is CASSEQGHQETQYF. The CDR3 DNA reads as TGTGCCAGCAGTGAGCAGGGGCACCAAGAGACCCAGTACTTC.

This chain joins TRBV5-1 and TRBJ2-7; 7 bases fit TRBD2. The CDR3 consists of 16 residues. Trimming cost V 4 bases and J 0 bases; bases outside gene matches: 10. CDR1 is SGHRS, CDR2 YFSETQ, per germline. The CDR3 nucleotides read TGCGCCAGCAGCAGGAAGGTCGGGGGGAACTCCTACGAGCAGTACTTC. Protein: CASSRKVGGNSYEQYF.